This entry describes one TCR beta chain. There are 13 residues in the CDR3. Trimming removed 0 bases at V and 4 bases at J, with 6 bases between. Per the germline V gene, CDR1 is SGDLS and CDR2 is YYNGEE. Produced via immunoSEQ multiplex PCR; TCRdb's table is partial and in-frame only. The data hold fewer than 250,000 clones, with around four fifths observed a single time. This specimen comes from a study of blood T cell repertoires in COVID-19. Study-level background: Sample material is recorded as cDNA or gDNA derived from T cells, B-cell-depleted T cells, or PBMCs.

The TCR originated in a woman aged 55-70 years with active or convalescent COVID-19. The specimen sequenced was peripheral blood. The chain links TRBV9 to TRBJ2-3; no firm D call. DNA of the CDR3: TGTGCCAGCAGCGTAGCCTCCGCAGATACGCAGTATTTT. This codes for CASSVASADTQYF.